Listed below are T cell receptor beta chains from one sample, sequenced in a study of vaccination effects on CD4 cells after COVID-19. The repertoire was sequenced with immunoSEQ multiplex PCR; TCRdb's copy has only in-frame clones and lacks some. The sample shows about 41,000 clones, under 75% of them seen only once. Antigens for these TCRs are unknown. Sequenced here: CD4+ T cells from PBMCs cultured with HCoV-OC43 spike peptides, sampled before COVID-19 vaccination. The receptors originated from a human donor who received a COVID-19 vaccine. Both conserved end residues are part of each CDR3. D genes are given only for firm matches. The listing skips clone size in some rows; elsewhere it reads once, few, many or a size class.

CASSYRTNTGYTF,TRBV6-5,-,-,TRBJ1-2
CASSEAWGRGLEAFF,TRBV6-1,-,TRBD1,TRBJ1-1
CASSLDPGQTFRYF,TRBV11-2,few,TRBD1,TRBJ2-7
CASSFGKNYGYTF,TRBV28,-,-,TRBJ1-2
CASSLRSLSTQYF,TRBV12-3/TRBV12-4,-,-,TRBJ2-3
CASSEENKRHFTYEQYF,TRBV6-1,-,-,TRBJ2-7
CASSLAGPPETQYF,TRBV5-4,many,TRBD2,TRBJ2-5
CASSPTGGLTEAFF,TRBV9,-,TRBD1,TRBJ1-1
CASSHQAGGTDTQYF,TRBV4-2,-,TRBD2,TRBJ2-3
CASRRGQGVYEQYF,TRBV27,-,TRBD1,TRBJ2-7
CASSWTDQETQYF,TRBV7-7,-,-,TRBJ2-5
CASSLDTRETQYF,TRBV12-3/TRBV12-4,-,-,TRBJ2-5
CSAKGGQPQHF,TRBV20-1,-,-,TRBJ1-5
CAIRPTDREETQYF,TRBV10-3,few,TRBD1,TRBJ2-5
CASSTRGGADTQYF,TRBV5-4,-,-,TRBJ2-3
CASSPELLDTAYEQYF,TRBV4-3,-,-,TRBJ2-7
CASSQGQGRETQYF,TRBV5-1,-,TRBD1,TRBJ2-5
CASSYQWNTEAFF,TRBV27,-,-,TRBJ1-1
CASSVVVKTQYF,TRBV2,-,-,TRBJ2-5
CASSSQAGAEYGYTF,TRBV5-4,-,-,TRBJ1-2
CASRAFNSYEQYF,TRBV6-5,-,-,TRBJ2-7
CASSLRVGGETQYF,TRBV5-5,-,-,TRBJ2-5
CASSLGAGGDGGYTF,TRBV11-2,-,TRBD1,TRBJ1-2
CTSRQGTEFLKCEAFF,TRBV1,-,-,TRBJ1-1
CASSQIGGRPGQRTQYF,TRBV7-2,-,-,TRBJ2-5
CASSQDLRQIYEQYF,TRBV4-2,-,-,TRBJ2-7
CASSPPGIGRPRSSGNTIYF,TRBV18,few,-,TRBJ1-3
CASSEWLAGDTGELFF,TRBV6-1,-,-,TRBJ2-2
CAISEGQGYGYTF,TRBV10-3,-,TRBD1,TRBJ1-2
CASSYPQQGMNTEAFF,TRBV28,-,TRBD1,TRBJ1-1
CASSLRTHGTNEQFF,TRBV5-4,-,-,TRBJ2-1
CASSQGQAIGTDTQYF,TRBV3-1/TRBV3-2,few,-,TRBJ2-3
CASSLEQLTGYTF,TRBV4-3,-,-,TRBJ1-2
CSVVGTRPNEQFF,TRBV29-1,-,-,TRBJ2-1
CASSPPTSGGGNEQFF,TRBV18,-,TRBD2,TRBJ2-1
CASSPLTSGATEAFF,TRBV3-1/TRBV3-2,-,-,TRBJ1-1
CASSQVGQVNYGYTF,TRBV4-2,few,TRBD1,TRBJ1-2
CSVGETQGNTEAFF,TRBV29-1,-,-,TRBJ1-1
CASSFGQGEAFF,TRBV12-3/TRBV12-4,once,TRBD1,TRBJ1-1
CASSIVGYTDTQYF,TRBV19,-,-,TRBJ2-3
CASSSFGGNTEAFF,TRBV7-9,-,-,TRBJ1-1
CSVVRGQETQYF,TRBV29-1,-,-,TRBJ2-5
CASSPGQGAQNTEAFF,TRBV5-4,few,TRBD1,TRBJ1-1
CASSYGKGNQPQHF,TRBV6-2/TRBV6-3,once,-,TRBJ1-5
CASSSGTRTYEQYF,TRBV19,-,TRBD2,TRBJ2-7
CASFPRTGRTSYNEQFF,TRBV19,-,-,TRBJ2-1
CASSSTSGGPYEQYF,TRBV6-2/TRBV6-3,few,TRBD2,TRBJ2-7
CASSQGAGVLTEAFF,TRBV14,-,-,TRBJ1-1
CASSPRTSGWYNEQFF,TRBV7-2,-,TRBD2,TRBJ2-1